The 23 T cell receptor beta chains in this list originate from one sample, sequenced in a study of T cells in Graves' hyperthyroidism and ophthalmopathy. TCR beta CDR3 regions were amplified from RNA. During a first-round RT-PCR of the TCR CDR3, the HTBI primer set was used. TCRdb analysed the multiplex PCR reads with MiXCR anew, one entry per CDR3 protein. The sample holds about half a million distinct CDR3 sequences, about 16% seen once. Sequencing used blood. The source is a woman in her 30s with Graves' ophthalmopathy.

The chain joins TRBV6-2 or TRBV6-3 to TRBJ2-4; the match to TRBD1 covers 8 bases. J was trimmed by 0 bases and V by 5 bases; bases with no gene match: 18. CDR1 MNHEY and CDR2 SVGEGT come from the germline V gene. The CDR3 covers 20 residues. CDR3 nucleotide sequence: TGTGCCAGCAGTGATAGAGCCACCGGGACAGGAACGTTAGCCAAAAACATTCAGTACTTC. It codes for CASSDRATGTGTLAKNIQYF.

This clonotype was counted at least ten times. The chain employs TRBV20-1 and TRBJ2-1; 8 nucleotides line up with TRBD2. The ends lost 3 bases at V and 7 bases at J; junction bases unmatched: 2. The CDR3 totals 12 residues. CDR1 is DFQATT, CDR2 SNEGSKA, per germline (reference sequence). CDR3 in amino acids: CSASGGGNEQFF. The CDR3 region has the DNA TGCAGTGCTAGCGGGGGGGGGAATGAGCAGTTCTTC.

In its sample, this clonotype was seen a few times. J is TRBJ2-7 and V is TRBV29-1; D assignment may be TRBD1 or TRBD2 (5 bases each). CDR1 and CDR2 from the germline V gene are SQVTM and ANQGSEA. The V and J ends lost 3 bases and 0 bases respectively, with 15 bases between them. This CDR3 region has 15 residues. Here the CDR3 reads CSVEWGTHTSYEQYF. CDR3 nucleotide sequence: TGCAGCGTTGAGTGGGGGACCCACACCTCCTACGAGCAGTACTTC.

There are many counts of this clonotype. This chain connects TRBV7-3 to TRBJ2-5, with D possibly TRBD1 on 5 matching bases. The CDR3 sequence is 14 residues long. The germline V gene has CDR1 SGHTA and CDR2 FQGTGA. The ends were cut back, 4 bases at V and 2 bases at J, with 11 bases in the middle. The CDR3 reads CASSSRQKQETQYF. CDR3 sequence (DNA): TGTGCCAGCAGCTCCCGACAGAAGCAAGAGACCCAGTACTTC.

The sample holds many counts of this clonotype. The rearrangement joins TRBV7-6 to TRBJ2-1; D is unclear. Germline values: CDR1 SGHVS, CDR2 FNYEAQ. The CDR3 has 14 amino acids. Trimming took off 1 base at V and 8 bases at J, with 12 bases between the two ends. CDR3 coding DNA: TGTGCCAGCAGCTTAGATCCCTCTGGCGATGAGCAGTTCTTC. Translation: CASSLDPSGDEQFF.

This clonotype came up many times. The chain recombines TRBV30 with TRBJ2-3, with D perhaps given as TRBD1 or TRBD2 (5 bases each). CDR3 length: 14 amino acids. Germline CDR1 GTSNPN, CDR2 SVGIG (reference sequence). Trimming took 0 bases from V and 5 from J, leaving 12 bases between them. CDR3 coding DNA: TGTGCCTGGAGTGTCCGAGGGGTGGGAGATACGCAGTATTTT. Its translation is CAWSVRGVGDTQYF. The variable domain in full, with the rest retrieved from reference TRBV30 and TRBJ2-3, is SQTIHQWPATLVQPVGSPLSLECTVEGTSNPNLYWYRQAAGRGLQLLFYSVGIGQISSEVPQNLSASRPQDRQFILSSKKLLLSDSGFYLCAWSVRGVGDTQYFGPGTRLTVL.

This clonotype was seen a handful of times. V and J are TRBV28 and TRBJ2-1; 10 nucleotides match TRBD1. Germline V gene lookup returns CDR1 MDHEN and CDR2 SYDVKM. The ends lost 6 bases at V and 9 bases at J; junction bases unmatched: 5. This CDR3 spans 13 amino acids. The CDR3 reads CASRLDRGGEQFF. As DNA, the CDR3 is TGTGCCAGCAGGCTGGACAGGGGGGGTGAGCAGTTCTTC.

V gene TRBV29-1 combines with J gene TRBJ2-7; D tentatively reads TRBD1 or TRBD2 (5 bases each). V was trimmed by 4 bases and J by 2 bases, leaving 9 bases between them. Germline CDR1 and CDR2: SQVTM and ANQGSEA. This CDR3 comprises 12 residues. The CDR3 nucleotides are TGCAGCGTTGGGGACGGAACCTACGAGCAGTACTTC. Residues: CSVGDGTYEQYF.

This clonotype was picked up many times. This rearrangement joins TRBV15 to TRBJ2-2; a weak D match, TRBD2 (6 bases). The CDR3 spans 15 residues. V lost 1 base, J lost 6 bases, and 12 bases lay in between. The germline V gene has CDR1 LNHNV and CDR2 YYDKDF (reference sequence). DNA for the CDR3: TGTGCCACCAGCAGAGGTCTTACGGGGGCCGGGGAGCTGTTTTTT. Amino acid sequence: CATSRGLTGAGELFF.

The chain carries TRBV6-1 and TRBJ2-7, with 9 nucleotides matching TRBD1. This CDR3 is built from 16 residues. The germline gives CDR1 MNHNS, CDR2 SASEGT. Trimming cost V 4 bases and J 2 bases; bases outside gene matches: 9. The CDR3 nucleotides read TGTGCCAGCAGTGTGGAGCGGACAGGGGAAACCTACGAGCAGTACTTC. Amino acids: CASSVERTGETYEQYF.

This chain uses TRBV19 with TRBJ2-5; D perhaps matches TRBD1 (5 bases). The germline V gene has CDR1 LNHDA and CDR2 SQIVND (reference sequence). CDR3 length equals 18 residues. Trimming took off 6 bases at V and 0 bases at J, with 23 bases between the two ends. The CDR3 region is CASSKGAKTFGYQETQYF. The CDR3 DNA is TGTGCCAGTAGCAAAGGGGCCAAGACATTCGGGTACCAAGAGACCCAGTACTTC.

This clonotype was picked up a small number of times. One end of the junction does not line up with germline, which may come from a read error. This chain connects TRBV12-3 or TRBV12-4 to TRBJ2-7; D tentatively fits TRBD1 or TRBD2 (5 bases each). This CDR3 contains 15 residues. The CDR3 is CASSPHRDGAYKQYF. In DNA, the CDR3 is TGTGCCAGCAGTCCGCACCGGGACGGGGCCTACAAGCAGTACTTC.

This clonotype was found many times. J is TRBJ2-1 and V is TRBV20-1, with D hard to call. The germline gives CDR1 DFQATT, CDR2 SNEGSKA (reference sequence). The CDR3 is made up of 14 amino acids. The V gene lost 1 base and the J gene lost 1 base, with 8 bases spanning the gap. The CDR3 DNA reads TGCAGTGCTAGAGTAATCGGTTCCTACAATGAGCAGTTCTTC. Amino acids: CSARVIGSYNEQFF.

For this clonotype: This may stem from a read error, because a much larger clone lies one nucleotide away. The rearrangement uses TRBV28 and TRBJ2-7; TRBD2 might be the D (6 bases). The CDR3 covers 17 residues. Germline CDR1 and CDR2: MDHEN and SYDVKM. V was trimmed by 10 bases and J by 2 bases, leaving 27 bases between them. CDR3 loop: CATTLVTSPTYPYEQYF. DNA for the CDR3: TGTGCCACCACTCTCGTGACTAGTCCAACCTATCCCTACGAGCAGTACTTC.

The chain couples TRBV4-1 to TRBJ2-7; 11 positions agree with TRBD2. The CDR3 is 16 amino acids. The germline V gene encodes CDR1 MGHRA and CDR2 YSYEKL. V dropped 3 bases and J dropped 0; count of bases not matched to a gene: 4. CDR3: CASSHPGLADSYEQYF. For the CDR3, the DNA is TGCGCCAGCAGCCACCCGGGACTAGCGGACTCCTACGAGCAGTACTTC.

The chain has TRBV18 and TRBJ2-1, with a tentative D call TRBD2 (6 bases). Trimming took off 3 bases at V and 3 bases at J, with 15 bases between the two ends. Germline V gene sequence: CDR1 KGHSH, CDR2 LQKENI. The CDR3 is 16 residues long. This CDR3 is CASSPPGLAIYNEQFF. CDR3 DNA: TGTGCCAGCTCACCTCCCGGGCTAGCGATCTACAATGAGCAGTTCTTC.

This clonotype was seen ten or more times. The V gene is TRBV29-1, the J gene TRBJ2-1, with 7 bases fitting TRBD1. Germline values: CDR1 SQVTM, CDR2 ANQGSEA. This CDR3 spans 14 amino acids. V shed 6 bases, J shed 1 base, and the junction held 6 bases outside the gene matches. The CDR3 loop reads CSVVEGASYNEQFF. In nucleotides, the CDR3 is TGCAGCGTGGTTGAGGGGGCTTCCTACAATGAGCAGTTCTTC.

This chain links TRBV11-3 with TRBJ2-1, with TRBD1 matching 8 bases. J gave up 12 bases and V 1 base, and 8 bases lay outside the gene matches. Germline V lookup: CDR1 SGHNT, CDR2 YENEEA. The CDR3 has 14 residues. CDR3 DNA sequence: TGTGCCAGCAGCTTAGGGGACAGGAAAGACCTGCAGTTCTTC. Translating it yields CASSLGDRKDLQFF. The complete variable domain, with remaining parts taken from reference TRBV11-3 and TRBJ2-1, reads EAGVVQSPRYKIIEKKQPVAFWCNPISGHNTLYWYLQNLGQGPELLIRYENEEAVDDSQLPKDRFSAERLKGVDSTLKIQPAELGDSAVYLCASSLGDRKDLQFFGPGTRLTVL.

This clonotype was recorded many times. The J gene is TRBJ2-7, the V gene TRBV7-2; 11 nucleotides agree with TRBD2. Germline V gene lookup returns CDR1 SGHTA and CDR2 FQGNSA. V gave up 7 bases and J gave up 3 bases; unmatched junction bases: 5. The CDR3 covers 14 residues. In DNA, the CDR3 is TGTGCCAGCACACCGGGACTAGCGGTCTACGAGCAGTACTTC. It encodes CASTPGLAVYEQYF.

The rearrangement links TRBV12-3 or TRBV12-4 to TRBJ2-1; no clear D gene. The V and J ends lost 6 bases and 13 bases respectively, with 16 bases between them. The CDR3 contains 12 residues. Written as DNA, the CDR3 is TGTGCCAGCAGCTATAACCCTAACTCCCAGTTCTTC. The encoded protein is CASSYNPNSQFF.

This clonotype was counted at least ten times. V gene TRBV5-1 combines with J gene TRBJ2-2; no firm D call. Germline values: CDR1 SGHRS, CDR2 YFSETQ. This CDR3 has 15 residues. The ends were cut back, 4 bases at V and 6 bases at J, with 16 bases in the middle. The CDR3 here is CASSPSLSGPGELFF. CDR3 sequence (DNA): TGCGCCAGCAGCCCTTCTCTCTCGGGTCCCGGGGAGCTGTTTTTT.

This clonotype was seen at least ten times. The V call is TRBV5-1, the J call TRBJ2-1; D possibly corresponds to TRBD2 (6 bases). The CDR3 covers 15 residues. Germline V CDR1 and CDR2: SGHRS, YFSETQ. Between the trimmed V and J ends, which lost 0 bases and 8 bases, there was a span of 15 bases. CDR3: CASSLAGAGRDEQFF. The CDR3 DNA sequence: TGCGCCAGCAGCTTGGCCGGGGCGGGAAGGGATGAGCAGTTCTTC.

The chain employs TRBV6-2 or TRBV6-3 and TRBJ2-1; 9 nucleotides agree with TRBD2. Trimming at V came to 6 bases and at J to 8 bases, leaving 20 bases not matched to a gene. CDR1 and CDR2 (germline): MNHEY, SVGEGT. The CDR3 has 18 amino acids. Here the CDR3 DNA reads TGTGCCAGCAGGAAGGGGCGTAGCGGGAGCGGGAGGCCCCATGAGCAGTTCTTC. Amino acid sequence: CASRKGRSGSGRPHEQFF.